These 28 T cell receptor beta chains came from one sample sequenced in a study of T cell responses to AZD1222 COVID-19 vaccine (dated by TCRdb to about 2021). The sample's time point label is to be understood as: baseline before first vaccination. Library creation used the immunoSEQ multiplex PCR assay. This is the immuneACCESS table as TCRdb keeps it, with only in-frame sequences that have V and J called. A part of the clones is gone; compared with another copy, unresolved V genes explain less than half, and the rest is unexplained. The sample profile shows 110,000 to 150,000 clones; over 75% of them were found once. The top ten hold 7.5% to 8.5% of the sample. The material sequenced was peripheral blood, taken on day 0 of AZD1222 vaccination. The receptors originated from an adult in good health.

The V and J genes are TRBV9 and TRBJ2-1, with a weak D call TRBD2 (7 bases). The CDR3 extends over 14 amino acids. V dropped 1 base and J dropped 5 bases, with 10 bases sitting between them. Germline V lookup: CDR1 SGDLS, CDR2 YYNGEE. The CDR3 DNA reads as TGTGCCAGCAGCGTACGGGGGGCGAACAATGAGCAGTTCTTC. Protein: CASSVRGANNEQFF.

This sequence joins TRBV9 and TRBJ2-7; 7 bases are shared with TRBD2. Per the germline V gene, CDR1 is SGDLS and CDR2 is YYNGEE. The trim removed 4 bases at V and 6 bases at J, leaving 7 bases unmatched. The CDR3 sequence is 13 residues long. CDR3: CASSLRLASEQYF. For the CDR3, the DNA is TGTGCCAGCAGCTTAAGACTAGCCAGCGAGCAGTACTTC. Full variable domain (remainder filled in from reference TRBV9 and TRBJ2-7): DSGVTQTPKHLITATGQRVTLRCSPRSGDLSVYWYQQSLDQGLQFLIQYYNGEERAKGNILERFSAQQFPDLHSELNLSSLELGDSALYFCASSLRLASEQYFGPGTRLTVT.

The rearrangement links TRBV5-1 to TRBJ1-1; 8 bases line up with TRBD1. From germline, CDR1 is SGHRS and CDR2 YFSETQ. Losses at the gene ends were 5 bases for V and 6 bases for J; bases not matched to a gene: 6. The CDR3 has 13 amino acids. In DNA form, the CDR3 reads TGCGCCAGCAGATACGGACAGGGCGCTGAAGCTTTCTTT. It yields the protein CASRYGQGAEAFF.

The chain is built from TRBV29-1 and TRBJ2-5, with TRBD2 as a possible D gene (7 bases). This CDR3 has 16 amino acids. Germline V gene sequence: CDR1 SQVTM, CDR2 ANQGSEA. V lost 3 bases and J lost 4, with 21 bases in between. The CDR3 reads CSVEGALGGGGETQYF. The DNA for the CDR3 is TGCAGCGTTGAGGGTGCACTTGGGGGCGGGGGAGAGACCCAGTACTTC.

The V call is TRBV29-1, the J call TRBJ1-2, with 9 bases fitting TRBD1. The J segment lost 8 bases and the V segment lost 0 bases, leaving 4 bases of the junction unmatched. CDR3 length: 13 amino acids. Germline CDR1 reads SQVTM; CDR2 reads ANQGSEA. DNA of the CDR3: TGCAGCGTTGAAGAACGACAGGGGGGCGGCTACACCTTC. Translation gives CSVEERQGGGYTF.

The chain carries TRBV5-4 and TRBJ2-5, with D hard to call. Germline values: CDR1 SGHNT, CDR2 YYREEE (reference sequence). This CDR3 region has 11 residues. Trimming cost V 2 bases and J 5 bases, with 4 bases left between them. The CDR3 is CASSFTETQYF. CDR3 in DNA: TGTGCCAGCAGCTTTACTGAGACCCAGTACTTC. The full variable domain, in which reference TRBV5-4 and TRBJ2-5 provide the parts outside the CDR3, is ETGVTQSPTHLIKTRGQQVTLRCSSQSGHNTVSWYQQALGQGPQFIFQYYREEENGRGNFPPRFSGLQFPNYSSELNVNALELDDSALYLCASSFTETQYFGPGTRLLVL.

V gene TRBV6-5 combines with J gene TRBJ1-6; D is undetermined. Per the germline V gene, CDR1 is MNHEY and CDR2 is SVGAGI. The V and J ends lost 2 bases and 7 bases respectively, with 6 bases between them. This CDR3 is built from 13 residues. This CDR3 is CASSYDGNSPLHF. In DNA form, the CDR3 reads TGTGCCAGCAGTTACGACGGAAATTCACCCCTCCACTTT.

The chain combines TRBV2 with TRBJ2-7; 7 bases map to TRBD1. CDR1 is SNHLY and CDR2 is FYNNEI in the germline V gene. This CDR3 comprises 14 residues. The V segment lost 7 bases and the J segment 3 bases; nucleotides outside the gene matches: 9. The CDR3 sequence: CASKNLQGSYEQYF. CDR3 nucleotides: TGTGCCAGCAAAAATTTACAGGGGAGCTACGAGCAGTACTTC.

This chain uses TRBV4-1 with TRBJ1-1; the D is unclear. Trimming stripped 3 bases from V and 0 bases from J, with 8 bases between. This CDR3 is built from 14 residues. Germline values: CDR1 MGHRA, CDR2 YSYEKL. The chain's CDR3 is CASSHNTMNTEAFF. The CDR3 DNA reads as TGCGCCAGCAGCCATAACACCATGAACACTGAAGCTTTCTTT.

The CDR3 DNA sequence: TGTGCCAGCAATCCACGACTAGGGGGCAATGAGCAGTTCTTC. Translated: CASNPRLGGNEQFF. V is TRBV2 and J is TRBJ2-1; D possibly uses TRBD1 or TRBD2 (6 bases each). Between the trimmed V and J ends, which lost 7 bases and 6 bases, there was a span of 16 bases. CDR1 and CDR2 (germline): SNHLY, FYNNEI. This CDR3 comprises 14 residues.

The rearrangement links TRBV9 to TRBJ2-3; D may be TRBD2 (5 bases). Germline-derived CDR1 and CDR2 are SGDLS and YYNGEE. The CDR3 extends over 13 amino acids. Trimming stripped 4 bases from V and 2 bases from J, with 8 bases between. The CDR3: CASSFGVTDTQYF. CDR3 nucleotide sequence: TGTGCCAGCAGCTTCGGGGTCACAGATACGCAGTATTTT. Full variable domain (missing parts from reference TRBV9 and TRBJ2-3): DSGVTQTPKHLITATGQRVTLRCSPRSGDLSVYWYQQSLDQGLQFLIQYYNGEERAKGNILERFSAQQFPDLHSELNLSSLELGDSALYFCASSFGVTDTQYFGPGTRLTVL.

In this sample, this clone turned up a few times. The chain has TRBV6-5 and TRBJ2-7; D is uncertain. Germline lookup yields CDR1 MNHEY and CDR2 SVGAGI. V was pared by 0 bases and J by 5 bases, with 11 bases between. The CDR3 length is 14 residues. The chain's CDR3 is CASSYSVNRHEQYF. The CDR3 region has the DNA TGTGCCAGCAGTTACTCGGTTAACCGCCACGAGCAGTACTTC.

V usage is TRBV5-1 and J usage is TRBJ2-1; D is uncertain. The CDR3 sequence is 14 residues long. Trimming stripped 3 bases from V and 0 bases from J, with 7 bases between. From germline, CDR1 is SGHRS and CDR2 YFSETQ. CDR3 bases: TGCGCCAGCAGCTCCAGAGGCTCCTACAATGAGCAGTTCTTC. Translated, it gives CASSSRGSYNEQFF.

This clone has a handful of counts. The V gene is TRBV28, the J gene TRBJ1-3, with TRBD1 as a possible D gene (6 bases). Trimming removed 7 bases at V and 1 base at J, with 11 bases between. This CDR3 has 14 residues. In germline, CDR1 is MDHEN, CDR2 SYDVKM. CDR3 in DNA: TGTGCCAGCAAGCGGGACATATCTGGAAACACCATATATTTT. This sequence encodes CASKRDISGNTIYF.

The J gene is TRBJ2-4, the V gene TRBV6-5; TRBD2 matches at 7 bases. The junction had 7 bases not matched to a gene; V was cut back by 0 bases and J by 5 bases. This CDR3 has 16 residues. The germline V gene encodes CDR1 MNHEY and CDR2 SVGAGI. The CDR3 nucleotides read TGTGCCAGCAGTTACTCCCCCCCTAGCGGCGAAAACATTCAGTACTTC. Protein: CASSYSPPSGENIQYF.

The V call is TRBV10-1, the J call TRBJ2-4; TRBD1 agrees at 7 bases. Unmatched junction bases numbered 4, after V lost 4 bases and J lost 4 bases. The CDR3 has 14 residues. CDR1 is WNHNN and CDR2 is SYGVQD in the germline V gene (reference sequence). CDR3 nucleotides: TGCGCCAGCAGTGGGGACAGAGAGAAAAACATTCAGTACTTC. Its translation is CASSGDREKNIQYF.

This clone was found a few times. The CDR3 reads CSASQGEDVGYTF. The CDR3 bases are TGCAGTGCTAGTCAGGGGGAAGATGTAGGCTACACCTTC. This sequence joins TRBV20-1 and TRBJ1-2; the match to TRBD1 covers 7 bases. CDR3 size: 13 residues. CDR1 and CDR2 (germline): DFQATT, SNEGSKA (reference sequence). V dropped 3 bases and J dropped 8; count of bases not matched to a gene: 9.

CDR3 nucleotide sequence: TGTGCCAGCAGCTTAGTCAGAACGCAGTATTTT. It encodes CASSLVRTQYF. The rearrangement links TRBV11-2 to TRBJ2-3; D ambiguous. The germline CDR1 and CDR2 sequences are SGHAT and FQNNGV. The CDR3 has 11 residues. With 1 base removed from V and 9 bases from J, the gap between germline ends came to 5 bases.

The chain employs TRBV2 and TRBJ2-7; maybe TRBD1 (6 bases). Trimming took 6 bases from V and 2 from J, leaving 32 bases between them. Per germline, CDR1 SNHLY and CDR2 FYNNEI. The CDR3 loop spans 20 amino acids. The CDR3 DNA follows: TGTGCCAGCAGCGTCTTCCTCGGGACACCAATTCGAATTGACCCCTACGAGCAGTACTTC. It translates to CASSVFLGTPIRIDPYEQYF.

V and J are TRBV6-1 and TRBJ1-2; D gene uncertain. The CDR3 runs to 13 residues. Trimming stripped 2 bases from V and 5 bases from J, with 9 bases between. CDR1 is MNHNS, CDR2 SASEGT, per germline. Here the CDR3 reads CASSENYRYGYTF. The CDR3 DNA reads TGTGCCAGCAGTGAAAACTATAGGTATGGCTACACCTTC.

This chain links TRBV19 with TRBJ1-1, with 9 bases that match TRBD1. V gave up 7 bases and J gave up 0 bases; unmatched junction bases: 6. Germline CDR1 LNHDA, CDR2 SQIVND (reference sequence). CDR3 length: 15 amino acids. The CDR3 DNA reads TGTGCCAGTACCCGGACAGGGGTCTTGAACACTGAAGCTTTCTTT. Its translation: CASTRTGVLNTEAFF.

The chain couples TRBV19 to TRBJ1-2; tentatively, D is TRBD1 (5 bases). The ends were cut back, 6 bases at V and 7 bases at J, with 18 bases in the middle. CDR1 LNHDA and CDR2 SQIVND come from the germline V gene (reference sequence). The CDR3 is 14 residues long. CDR3 DNA sequence: TGTGCCAGTAGCACCCCGGGCTGGGGGAGTGGCTACACCTTC. Translation: CASSTPGWGSGYTF.

V and J are TRBV2 and TRBJ2-7; D is unresolved. The ends were cut back, 6 bases at V and 1 base at J, with 10 bases in the middle. The CDR3 runs 13 residues. Germline-derived CDR1 and CDR2 are SNHLY and FYNNEI. The CDR3 loop reads CASRVGSSYEQYF. The CDR3, as DNA: TGTGCCAGCAGGGTAGGATCTTCCTACGAGCAGTACTTC.

The genes are TRBV10-3 and TRBJ1-1; D is undetermined. The V gene lost 11 bases and the J gene lost 0 bases, with 13 bases spanning the gap. This CDR3 is built from 13 residues. In germline, CDR1 is ENHRY, CDR2 SYGVKD. The CDR3 loop is CACAREVNTEAFF. CDR3 nucleotides: TGTGCCTGCGCACGGGAAGTGAACACTGAAGCTTTCTTT.

The chain links TRBV5-1 to TRBJ1-4, with D maybe TRBD1 (6 bases). Germline CDR1 reads SGHRS; CDR2 reads YFSETQ. With 4 bases removed from V and 7 bases from J, the gap between germline ends came to 14 bases. CDR3 size: 14 residues. CDR3 bases: TGCGCCAGCAGCCTGGGACATAAACTTGAAAAACTGTTTTTT. As protein: CASSLGHKLEKLFF.

This clone was seen more than once but under ten times. The chain recombines TRBV28 with TRBJ1-5, with D perhaps matching TRBD1 (6 bases). CDR3 length equals 15 residues. Germline V gene sequence: CDR1 MDHEN, CDR2 SYDVKM. The germline V and J ends were trimmed by 6 bases and 0 bases, with 12 bases remaining between them. As DNA, the CDR3 is TGTGCCAGCAGCCTGACAGGAGTTAGCAATCAGCCCCAGCATTTT. Amino acids: CASSLTGVSNQPQHF.

This chain connects TRBV6-1 to TRBJ2-1, with D tentatively TRBD1 (6 bases). The V end lost 0 bases, the J end lost 4 bases, and 22 bases lay between the germline ends. There are 19 residues in the CDR3. CDR1 and CDR2 from the germline V gene are MNHNS and SASEGT. The CDR3 bases are TGTGCCAGCAGTGAAGCGGAACATCCGGACAGAGCGATTTACAATGAGCAGTTCTTC. Amino acid sequence: CASSEAEHPDRAIYNEQFF.

V and J are TRBV10-2 and TRBJ2-2; the D is unclear. The germline V gene has CDR1 WSHSY and CDR2 SAAADI. V shed 1 base and J shed 7 bases, with 1 base lying between them. The length of the CDR3 is 11 residues. This CDR3 is CASSEYGELFF. CDR3 nucleotide sequence: TGCGCCAGCAGTGAGTACGGGGAGCTGTTTTTT.